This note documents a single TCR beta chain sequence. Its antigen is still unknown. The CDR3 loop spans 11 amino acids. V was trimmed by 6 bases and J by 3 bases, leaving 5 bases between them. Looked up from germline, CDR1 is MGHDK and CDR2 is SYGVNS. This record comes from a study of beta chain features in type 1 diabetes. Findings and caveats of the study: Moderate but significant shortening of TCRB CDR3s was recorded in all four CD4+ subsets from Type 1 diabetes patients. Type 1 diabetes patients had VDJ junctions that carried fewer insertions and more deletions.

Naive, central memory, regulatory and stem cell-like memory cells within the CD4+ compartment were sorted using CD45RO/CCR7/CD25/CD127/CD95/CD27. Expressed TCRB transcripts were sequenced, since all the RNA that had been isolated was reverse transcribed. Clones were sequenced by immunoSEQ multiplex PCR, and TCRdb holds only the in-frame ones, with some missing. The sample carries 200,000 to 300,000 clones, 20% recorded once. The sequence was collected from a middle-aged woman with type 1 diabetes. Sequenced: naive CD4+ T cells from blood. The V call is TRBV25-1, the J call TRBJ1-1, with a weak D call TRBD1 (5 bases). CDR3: CASRGDTEAFF. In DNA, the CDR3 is TGTGCCAGCAGAGGGGACACTGAAGCTTTCTTT.